This passage covers 12 T cell receptor beta chains from one sample sequenced in a study of blood T cell repertoires in COVID-19. Repertoires were generated with immunoSEQ multiplex PCR, while TCRdb's copy carries only in-frame clones and drops some. The table shows around 100,000 clones, with around 80% occurring only once. Sequencing input: peripheral blood. These receptors were collected from a man aged 65 to 85 with active or convalescent COVID-19.

This chain connects TRBV10-3 to TRBJ2-7; 7 bases map to TRBD2. Germline V gene lookup returns CDR1 ENHRY and CDR2 SYGVKD. The CDR3 consists of 13 residues. V trimming: 8 bases; J trimming: 3 bases; junction bases outside the gene matches: 7. CDR3: CAIEESGGYEQYF. The CDR3 nucleotides read TGTGCCATCGAGGAGTCGGGAGGCTACGAGCAGTACTTC.

The rearrangement joins TRBV5-5 to TRBJ1-1; a weak D match, TRBD1 (5 bases). The CDR3 consists of 13 residues. V gave up 2 bases and J gave up 7 bases, with 12 bases separating them. Germline V gene data show CDR1 as SGHKS and CDR2 as YYEKEE (reference sequence). Here the CDR3 reads CASSLRMTDEAFF. The CDR3 nucleotides read TGTGCCAGCAGCTTACGAATGACAGATGAAGCTTTCTTT. The full variable domain, its missing parts supplied by reference TRBV5-5 and TRBJ1-1, is DAGVTQSPTHLIKTRGQQVTLRCSPISGHKSVSWYQQVLGQGPQFIFQYYEKEERGRGNFPDRFSARQFPNYSSELNVNALLLGDSALYLCASSLRMTDEAFFGQGTRLTVV.

This chain links TRBV3-1 (or the pseudogene TRBV3-2) with TRBJ1-1; tentatively, D is TRBD1 (5 bases). CDR3 length equals 13 residues. From germline, CDR1 is LGHDT and CDR2 YNNKEL (reference sequence). Trimming removed 4 bases from V and 9 bases from J, with 15 bases in between. The CDR3 DNA is TGTGCCAGCAGCCGCGGACACGGAAAGAAAGCTTTCTTT. The encoded protein is CASSRGHGKKAFF.

Only one count was recorded for this clone. The chain has TRBV6-5 and TRBJ1-2, with D possibly being TRBD1 (6 bases). Germline CDR1 is MNHEY and CDR2 is SVGAGI. V was clipped by 6 bases and J by 8 bases, with 16 bases between them. The CDR3 is made up of 13 amino acids. The CDR3 sequence: CASREVGAEGYTF. DNA of the CDR3: TGTGCCAGCAGAGAGGTGGGGGCTGAGGGCTACACCTTC.

The rearrangement links TRBV18 to TRBJ2-2, with TRBD2 matching over 7 bases. The CDR3 has 16 amino acids. The V segment lost 3 bases and the J segment 3 bases; nucleotides outside the gene matches: 7. CDR1 and CDR2 from the germline V gene are KGHSH and LQKENI. In DNA, the CDR3 is TGTGCCAGCTCACCTTGGCGGGAGCGGGACACCGGGGAGCTGTTTTTT. Protein: CASSPWRERDTGELFF. The variable domain in full, completed from reference TRBV18 and TRBJ2-2, reads NAGVMQNPRHLVRRRGQEARLRCSPMKGHSHVYWYRQLPEEGLKFMVYLQKENIIDESGMPKERFSAEFPKEGPSILRIQQVVRGDSAAYFCASSPWRERDTGELFFGEGSRLTVL.

The chain couples TRBV19 to TRBJ1-5, with D tentatively TRBD1 (6 bases). V was cut by 8 bases and J by 2 bases, with 19 bases left in between. The CDR3 loop spans 16 amino acids. The germline V gene encodes CDR1 LNHDA and CDR2 SQIVND (reference sequence). The CDR3 nucleotides read TGTGCCAGTGGGGGAATTACAGGGAGGGGCAATCAGCCCCAGCATTTT. Its protein is CASGGITGRGNQPQHF.

The rearrangement uses TRBV19 and TRBJ2-1; 7 positions agree with TRBD2. The germline CDR1 and CDR2 sequences are LNHDA and SQIVND (reference sequence). Losses at the gene ends were 4 bases for V and 2 bases for J; bases not matched to a gene: 8. There are 16 residues in the CDR3. The CDR3 coding sequence is TGTGCCAGTAGTAAGAGCCGAAGCGGGACCTACAATGAGCAGTTCTTC. Translation: CASSKSRSGTYNEQFF.

In DNA, the CDR3 is TGTGCCAGCAGCACTGACAGGGGTCCCACTGAAGCTTTCTTT. This encodes CASSTDRGPTEAFF. This chain joins TRBV7-9 and TRBJ1-1; 8 bases are shared with TRBD1. Looked up from germline, CDR1 is SEHNR and CDR2 is FQNEAQ (reference sequence). Unmatched junction bases numbered 6, after V lost 5 bases and J lost 4 bases. This CDR3 contains 14 residues.

CDR3 loop: CASSQDLLAGSYEQYF. Here the CDR3 DNA reads TGTGCCAGCAGCCAAGATTTACTAGCGGGCTCCTACGAGCAGTACTTC. V gene TRBV3-1 (or the pseudogene TRBV3-2) combines with J gene TRBJ2-7, with TRBD2 matching 9 bases. V was pared by 0 bases and J by 0 bases, with 3 bases of the junction left unmatched. Germline loops: CDR1 LGHDT, CDR2 YNNKEL (reference sequence). The CDR3 loop spans 16 amino acids.

The chain carries TRBV6-7 and TRBJ2-4; TRBD1 matches at 12 bases. TRBV6-7 counts as an open reading frame of uncertain function. V lost 7 bases, J lost 0 bases, and 10 bases stayed unmatched. The CDR3 covers 18 residues. In DNA form, the CDR3 reads TGTGCCAGCACGCCCCGGGACAGGGGGCTTCTAGCCAAAAACATTCAGTACTTC. Its translation: CASTPRDRGLLAKNIQYF.

This clone was recorded once. The rearrangement uses TRBV20-1 and TRBJ1-1; TRBD1 matches 8 bases. J was trimmed by 7 bases and V by 3 bases; bases with no gene match: 10. Germline CDR1 reads DFQATT; CDR2 reads SNEGSKA (reference sequence). The CDR3 totals 14 residues. CDR3 nucleotide sequence: TGCAGTGCTAGTTCCGGGACAGGTAATTATGAAGCTTTCTTT. Amino acid sequence: CSASSGTGNYEAFF.

The rearrangement links TRBV24-1 to TRBJ2-1, with TRBD1 matching over 8 bases. Germline V lookup: CDR1 KGHDR, CDR2 SFDVKD. The CDR3 contains 16 residues. The trim removed 4 bases at V and 2 bases at J, leaving 6 bases unmatched. For the CDR3, the DNA is TGTGCCACCAGTGAGGAGGGACAGGCCGCCTACAATGAGCAGTTCTTC. It yields the protein CATSEEGQAAYNEQFF.